At least ten counts were recorded for the clone carrying this T cell receptor beta chain. Its specificity is unknown. This sample was included in a study of regulatory T cells in long-lasting Graves disease. General study points: TCR diversity was lower in persistent than newly diagnosed Graves' disease.

J was trimmed by 3 bases and V by 6 bases; bases with no gene match: 4. Germline V gives CDR1 MNHNS, CDR2 SASEGT. The CDR3 has 14 residues. Through Arm-PCR of CDR3 regions and iRepertoire HTBI primers, TCR beta libraries were built. TCRdb re-analysed the multiplex PCR reads in MiXCR, keeping a single row per CDR3 protein. The sample records about 430,000 distinct CDR3 sequences, roughly a fifth being singletons. This sample's time point: persistent/refractory GD, antithyroid drugs over 5 years with positive TRAb. TCR sequences were obtained from RNA taken from PBMCs. As a group, patients came from one endocrinology department in Xi'an, China. EDTA tubes received approximately 9 milliliters of drawn peripheral blood.

Sequenced material: peripheral blood mononuclear cells (PBMCs), taken when the disease was refractory, from a patient treated with antithyroid drugs. The chain couples TRBV6-1 to TRBJ2-7, with 11 bases aligning to TRBD1. The sequence derives from a female donor with Graves disease. CDR3 in amino acids: CASRSDRGLYEQYF. CDR3 DNA: TGTGCCAGCAGGTCGGACAGGGGGCTCTACGAGCAGTACTTC.